This T cell receptor (beta chain) was sequenced in a study of T-cell reconstitution after alpha-beta-depleted transplantation in children. Findings of the study overall: After transplant, at about two months, alpha-beta T cells were reportedly derived from several hundred expanded graft clones. Surviving recipient T cells and thymic progenitors underlay high day-60 TCRbeta diversity in some patients.

During its preparation, the TCRbeta library received unique molecular identifiers. TCRdb called the PCR reads again in MiXCR, with one record for every CDR3 protein. The sample has some 440,000 distinct CDR3 sequences; under 20% are singletons. The V gene's germline CDR1 is DFQATT and CDR2 SNEGSKA (reference sequence). The CDR3 is 14 amino acids. The V and J ends lost 4 bases and 2 bases, in that order; junction bases with no gene match: 6. This clonotype has only a few counts. Its antigen remains unidentified. The chain uses TRBV20-1 and TRBJ2-5; 8 bases line up with TRBD1. The sequencing used PBMCs, mostly from graft donor cells, collected 360 days after TCRalphabeta/CD19-depleted stem cell transplant. This clonotype was sampled from a boy under two years old who had a stem cell transplant for Wiskott-Aldrich syndrome, so the T cells may come from the graft donor. The CDR3 loop reads CSATGTGSQETQYF. CDR3 DNA: TGCAGTGCTACAGGGACAGGTAGTCAAGAGACCCAGTACTTC.